This T cell receptor beta chain is drawn from a study of long-term antiretroviral therapy in people with HIV. This CDR3 comprises 14 residues. The germline gives CDR1 LNHDA, CDR2 SQIVND (reference sequence). The V segment lost 3 bases and the J segment 4 bases; nucleotides outside the gene matches: 1. This clone was found a few times. What it binds is unknown. Study-wide findings and caveats: Whichever time point was examined, clones expanded before ART dominated the repertoire. Diversity went up after ART and still fell short of transplant donor controls.

Running of the v3.0 immunoSEQ assay took place at survey level. A per-sample goal of roughly 35,000-55,000 T-cell genomes was targeted by sequencing. Sequenced by immunoSEQ multiplex PCR; TCRdb stores in-frame clones only, minus some. The repertoire consists of more than 45,000 clones, with about 86% occurring once and the leading ten covering roughly 3.2%. This TCR came from a young woman with HIV. The sample here was unsorted PBMCs, taken 0.8 years after starting antiretroviral therapy. V and J are TRBV19 and TRBJ2-2; 8 nucleotides line up with TRBD2. The CDR3 nucleotides read TGTGCCAGTAGTATCGGGAGGGGCACCGGGGAGCTGTTTTTT. It is translated as CASSIGRGTGELFF. The full variable domain, with the rest looked up from reference TRBV19 and TRBJ2-2, is DGGITQSPKYLFRKEGQNVTLSCEQNLNHDAMYWYRQDPGQGLRLIYYSQIVNDFQKGDIAEGYSVSREKKESFPLTVTSAQKNPTAFYLCASSIGRGTGELFFGEGSRLTVL.